This T cell receptor (beta chain) was found in a study of blood T cell repertoires in COVID-19 (dated by TCRdb to the early 2020s). With regard to the full study: Samples from collaborators originated in the United States, Italy and Spain and spanned both the acute and convalescent phases of COVID-19. Sample metadata almost always included a de-identified subject ID, COVID-19 status, age in years and sex. The repertoires were released in a freely available public database intended as a resource for research on the immune response to SARS-CoV-2. Where available, HLA class I and class II types were taken from metadata supplied by the sample provider and were not determined by assay-based typing. The prospective study material was composed of cDNA or gDNA derived from T cells, B-cell-depleted T cells, or PBMCs. Deeply sampled blood TCRbeta repertoires from subjects exposed to, actively infected with, or recovered from COVID-19 were included in the dataset. The samples were drawn from the first 160 participants of the ongoing ImmuneRACE study and from 1,254 subjects provided by 6 global collaborators.

Overall results and qualifications from the work: The quantity of clinical and demographic metadata differed by source and by participant and was supplied without curation.

The collaborating institutions used their own protocols to collect whole blood in K2EDTA tubes. For TCRbeta analysis, collaborator samples were shipped as frozen whole blood, as isolated PBMCs, or as DNA extracted from either sample type. As for this clone: Its target antigen remains unknown. Germline and junction disagree at one end, which may indicate a read error.

The immunoSEQ Assay, a bias-controlled multiplex PCR, was used to amplify TCRbeta CDR3 regions from genomic DNA. As for the authors' bioinformatics: The number of nucleated cells in each sample was estimated from the amplification of reference gene primers within the assay. To quantify the absolute abundance of each unique TCRbeta CDR3 rearrangement, sequence reads were collapsed and filtered. For each sample, productive Simpson clonality was calculated by taking the square root of Simpson's diversity index across productive rearrangements. The table was pulled from immuneACCESS by TCRdb, which kept in-frame rearrangements only. Such tables lose some clones; where checked, under half of the loss comes from unresolved V genes, and the rest has no known cause. V and J calls and clone size are those listed in that table; D and trimming were worked out from the DNA. Present in this sample are around 43,000 clones, roughly nine tenths of which were seen just once. The ten largest clones capture more than 5% of the sample.

The CDR3 holds 15 amino acids from the cysteine to the phenylalanine. The kept DNA is CDR3 alone, 45 bases in frame from the first base. CDR1 SGHTA and CDR2 FQGNSA are derived from the germline V gene. The rearranged chain carries TRBV7-2 and TRBJ2-1; there is no confident call for the D gene. The sequenced sample consisted of peripheral blood. The source is a human donor in a cohort sampled during active COVID-19. Here the CDR3 is given as CASRLATIWNNEQFF. The nucleotide sequence reads as follows: TGTGCCAGCAGGTTAGCAACTATTTGGAACAATGAGCAGTTCTTC. Outside the CDR3, residues come from the reference TRBV7-2 and TRBJ2-1 proteins, so the full variable domain is: GAGVSQSPSNKVTEKGKDVELRCDPISGHTALYWYRQSLGQGLEFLIYFQGNSAPDKSGLPSDRFSAERTGGSVSTLTIQRTQQEDSAVYLCASRLATIWNNEQFFGPGTRLTVL.